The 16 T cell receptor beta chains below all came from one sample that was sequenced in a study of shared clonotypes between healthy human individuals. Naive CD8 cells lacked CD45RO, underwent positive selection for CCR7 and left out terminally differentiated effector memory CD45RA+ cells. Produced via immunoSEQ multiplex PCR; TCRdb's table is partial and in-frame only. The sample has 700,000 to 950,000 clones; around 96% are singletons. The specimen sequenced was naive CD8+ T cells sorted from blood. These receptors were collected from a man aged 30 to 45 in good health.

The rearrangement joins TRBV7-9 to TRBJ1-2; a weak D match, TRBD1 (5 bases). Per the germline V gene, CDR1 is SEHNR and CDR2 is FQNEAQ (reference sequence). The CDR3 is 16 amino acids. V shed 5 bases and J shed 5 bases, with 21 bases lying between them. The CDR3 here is CASSPSSQDGRYGYTF. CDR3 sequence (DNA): TGTGCCAGCAGCCCGTCATCACAGGACGGTCGGTATGGCTACACCTTC.

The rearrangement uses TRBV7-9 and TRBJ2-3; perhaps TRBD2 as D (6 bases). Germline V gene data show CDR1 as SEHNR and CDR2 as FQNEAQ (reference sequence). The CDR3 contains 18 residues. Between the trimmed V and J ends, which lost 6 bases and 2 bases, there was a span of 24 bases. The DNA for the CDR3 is TGTGCCAGCAGTCAACATGACAAACTAGCTGAGGACACAGATACGCAGTATTTT. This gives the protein CASSQHDKLAEDTDTQYF.

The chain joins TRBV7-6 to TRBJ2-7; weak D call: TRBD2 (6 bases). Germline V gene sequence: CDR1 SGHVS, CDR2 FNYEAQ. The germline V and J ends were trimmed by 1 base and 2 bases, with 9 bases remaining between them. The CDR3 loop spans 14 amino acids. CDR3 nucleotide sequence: TGTGCCAGCAGCTTAGGCGGGGTGACCTACGAGCAGTACTTC. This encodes CASSLGGVTYEQYF.

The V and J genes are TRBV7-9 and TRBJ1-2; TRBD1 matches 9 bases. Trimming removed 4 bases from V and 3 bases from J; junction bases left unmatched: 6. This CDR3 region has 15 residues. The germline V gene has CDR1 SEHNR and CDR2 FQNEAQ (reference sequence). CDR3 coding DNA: TGTGCCAGCAGCTACCGGGACAGGGAAGACTATGGCTACACCTTC. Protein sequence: CASSYRDREDYGYTF.

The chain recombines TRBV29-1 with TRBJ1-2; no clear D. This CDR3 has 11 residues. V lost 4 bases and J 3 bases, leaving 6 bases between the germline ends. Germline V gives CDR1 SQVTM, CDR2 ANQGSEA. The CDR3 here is CSVGKDYGYTF. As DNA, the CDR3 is TGCAGCGTTGGAAAGGACTATGGCTACACCTTC.

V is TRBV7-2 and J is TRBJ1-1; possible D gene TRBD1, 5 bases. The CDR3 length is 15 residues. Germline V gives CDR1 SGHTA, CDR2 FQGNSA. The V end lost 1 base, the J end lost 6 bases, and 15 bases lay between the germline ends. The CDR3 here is CASSLGRGAGPEAFF. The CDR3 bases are TGTGCCAGCAGCTTAGGGAGGGGCGCGGGTCCTGAAGCTTTCTTT.

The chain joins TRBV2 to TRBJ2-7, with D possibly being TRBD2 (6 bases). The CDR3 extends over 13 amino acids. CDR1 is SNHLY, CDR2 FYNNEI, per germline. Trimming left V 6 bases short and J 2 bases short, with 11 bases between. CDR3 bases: TGTGCCAGCAGGGGGAGGATGGCCTACGAGCAGTACTTC. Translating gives CASRGRMAYEQYF.

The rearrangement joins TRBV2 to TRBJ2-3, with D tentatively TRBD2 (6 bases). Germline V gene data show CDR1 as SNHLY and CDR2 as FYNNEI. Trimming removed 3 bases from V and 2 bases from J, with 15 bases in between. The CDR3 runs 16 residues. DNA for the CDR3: TGTGCCAGCAGTGATGGAGGGGCCAAACTCACAGATACGCAGTATTTT. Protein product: CASSDGGAKLTDTQYF.

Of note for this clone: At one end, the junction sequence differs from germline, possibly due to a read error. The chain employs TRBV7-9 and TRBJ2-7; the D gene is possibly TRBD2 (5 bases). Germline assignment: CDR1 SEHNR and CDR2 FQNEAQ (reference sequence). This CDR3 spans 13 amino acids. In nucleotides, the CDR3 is TGCGCATATCCGGACGGACTTTCCTACGAGCAGTACTTC. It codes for CAYPDGLSYEQYF. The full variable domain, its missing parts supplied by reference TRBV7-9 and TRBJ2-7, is DTGVSQNPRHKITKRGQNVTFRCDPISEHNRLYWYRQTLGQGPEFLTYFQNEAQLEKSRLLSDRFSAERPKGSFSTLEIQRTEQGDSAMYLCAYPDGLSYEQYFGPGTRLTVT.

The CDR3 is CASSPTGVSQETQYF. As DNA, the CDR3 is TGTGCCAGCAGTCCCACAGGGGTTAGCCAAGAGACCCAGTACTTC. This chain joins TRBV28 and TRBJ2-5; 7 bases fit TRBD1. Unmatched junction bases numbered 7, after V lost 5 bases and J lost 1 base. Per germline, CDR1 MDHEN and CDR2 SYDVKM. The CDR3 has 15 amino acids.

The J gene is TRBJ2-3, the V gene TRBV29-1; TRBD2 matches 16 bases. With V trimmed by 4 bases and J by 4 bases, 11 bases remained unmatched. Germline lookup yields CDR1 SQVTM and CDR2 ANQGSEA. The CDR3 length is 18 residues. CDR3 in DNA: TGCAGCGTTGGGGGACTAGCGGGAGGGATACCTCGGGCAGATACGCAGTATTTT. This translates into CSVGGLAGGIPRADTQYF.

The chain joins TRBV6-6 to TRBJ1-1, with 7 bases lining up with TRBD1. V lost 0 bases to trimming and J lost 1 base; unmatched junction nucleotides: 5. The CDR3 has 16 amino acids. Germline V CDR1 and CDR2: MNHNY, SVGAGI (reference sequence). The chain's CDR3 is CASSYSSTGKNTEAFF. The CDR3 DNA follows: TGTGCCAGCAGTTACTCGTCGACAGGGAAGAACACTGAAGCTTTCTTT.

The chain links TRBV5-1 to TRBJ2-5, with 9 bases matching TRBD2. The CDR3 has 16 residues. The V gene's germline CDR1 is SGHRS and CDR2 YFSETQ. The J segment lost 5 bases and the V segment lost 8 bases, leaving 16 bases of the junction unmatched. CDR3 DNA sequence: TGCGCCAGTGGACTAAAGAGTAGCGGGAGAATGGAGACCCAGTACTTC. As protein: CASGLKSSGRMETQYF. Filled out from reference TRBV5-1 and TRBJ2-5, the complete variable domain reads KAGVTQTPRYLIKTRGQQVTLSCSPISGHRSVSWYQQTPGQGLQFLFEYFSETQRNKGNFPGRFSGRQFSNSRSEMNVSTLELGDSALYLCASGLKSSGRMETQYFGPGTRLLVL.

The CDR3: CASRPGTSNYGYTF. The CDR3 DNA sequence: TGTGCCAGCAGGCCCGGGACTTCTAACTATGGCTACACCTTC. The V and J genes are TRBV6-5 and TRBJ1-2, with D possibly TRBD1 on 5 matching bases. Trimming removed 6 bases at V and 0 bases at J, with 11 bases between. CDR1 is MNHEY, CDR2 SVGAGI, per germline. This CDR3 region has 14 residues.

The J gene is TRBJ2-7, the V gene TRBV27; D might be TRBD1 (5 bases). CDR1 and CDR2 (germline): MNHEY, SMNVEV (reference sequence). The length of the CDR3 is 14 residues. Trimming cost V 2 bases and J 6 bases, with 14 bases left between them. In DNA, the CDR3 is TGTGCCAGCAGTTTAAGCAGGGTCGGGTTCGAGCAGTACTTC. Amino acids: CASSLSRVGFEQYF.

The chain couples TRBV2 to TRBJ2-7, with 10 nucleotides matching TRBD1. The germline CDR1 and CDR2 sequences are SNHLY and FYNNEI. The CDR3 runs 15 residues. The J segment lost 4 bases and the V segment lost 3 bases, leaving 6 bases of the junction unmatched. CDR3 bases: TGTGCCAGCAGTGATCCCGGGACAGGGGTTTACGAGCAGTACTTC. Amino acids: CASSDPGTGVYEQYF.